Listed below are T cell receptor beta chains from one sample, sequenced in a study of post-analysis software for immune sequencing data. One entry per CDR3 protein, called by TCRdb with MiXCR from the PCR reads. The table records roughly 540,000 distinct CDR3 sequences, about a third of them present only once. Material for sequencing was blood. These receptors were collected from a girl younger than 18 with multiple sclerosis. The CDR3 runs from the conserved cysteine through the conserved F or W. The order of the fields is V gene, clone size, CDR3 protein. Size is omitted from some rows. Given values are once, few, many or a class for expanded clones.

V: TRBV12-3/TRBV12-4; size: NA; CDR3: CASAAQGSNQPQHF
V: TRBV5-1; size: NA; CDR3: CASSTTGVATGERFF
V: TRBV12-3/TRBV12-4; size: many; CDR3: CASSSPGQRETQYF
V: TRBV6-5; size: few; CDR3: CASRTGSGYTF
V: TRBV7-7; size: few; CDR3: CASSDRNTGELFF
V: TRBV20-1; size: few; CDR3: CSASNSGGGNEQFF
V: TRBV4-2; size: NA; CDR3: CASSQAVLAGGNYDTQYF
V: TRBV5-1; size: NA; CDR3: CASSLPNSSRTDTQYF
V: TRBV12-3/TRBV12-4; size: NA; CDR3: CASSSTGVSETQYF
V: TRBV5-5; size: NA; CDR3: CASSWAVGNTEAFF
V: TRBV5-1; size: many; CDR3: CASSLVLRDGFNEQFF
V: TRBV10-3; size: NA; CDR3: CAISDRGRSGELFF
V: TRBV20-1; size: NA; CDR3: CSAEPNRGRETQYF
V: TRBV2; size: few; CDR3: CASTWDRNGYTF
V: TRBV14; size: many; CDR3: CASSQAETQYF
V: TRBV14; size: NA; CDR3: CASSQDPATNGKRFF
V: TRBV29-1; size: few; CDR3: CSVNRVGGSEAFF
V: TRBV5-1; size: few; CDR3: CASSLAAGTTDTQYF
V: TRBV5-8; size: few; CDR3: CASSLLGQESYEQYF
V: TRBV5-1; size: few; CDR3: CASAAGGNSYEQYF
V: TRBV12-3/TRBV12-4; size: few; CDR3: CASSELAGVQETQYF
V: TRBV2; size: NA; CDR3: CASRRGLLYEQYF
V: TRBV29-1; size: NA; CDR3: CSVELEAEQYF
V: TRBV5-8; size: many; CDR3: CASSLVKGFHGYTF
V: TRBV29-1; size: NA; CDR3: CSVGAGAGAFF
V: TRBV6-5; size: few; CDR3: CASSYSRGGDSSYNSPLHF
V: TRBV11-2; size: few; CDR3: CASSSQGESSNEQFF
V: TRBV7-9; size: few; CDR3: CASSILRGLIRGYTF
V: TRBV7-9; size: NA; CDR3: CASSSGTTVSETQYF
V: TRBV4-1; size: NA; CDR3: CASSQLGPQPQHF
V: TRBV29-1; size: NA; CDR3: CSVETNPYNEQYF
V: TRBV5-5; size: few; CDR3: CASSFAGHNIYEQYF
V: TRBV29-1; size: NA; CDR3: CSVPDPRKGGLDGYTF
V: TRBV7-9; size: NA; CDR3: CASSEGQENIQYF
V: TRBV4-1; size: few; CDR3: CASSQVKGGRNGYTF
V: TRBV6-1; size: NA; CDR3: CASKLTAPLPYGYTF